Listed here are 30 T cell receptor beta chains from one sample, sequenced in a study of metastatic and nonmetastatic thyroid tumors. Using MiXCR, TCRdb re-called clones from the PCR reads. The repertoire holds about 17,000 clones, with about 25% as singletons. Patients were all untreated before their thyroid surgery. Sequenced sample: tumor tissue. These receptors all come from a female donor with papillary thyroid cancer or a benign thyroid nodule (not recorded which). Some clones in this sample may be carry-over from other donors' samples.

This clone was detected ten times or more. A read error may explain this, as a much larger clone is one base away. The sample has other DNA sequences that encode this CDR3 too. This chain uses TRBV19 with TRBJ1-5; 9 bases line up with TRBD1. The germline gives CDR1 LNHDA, CDR2 SQIVND (reference sequence). This CDR3 contains 17 residues. The CDR3 here is CASRPGQGIYGNQPQHF. The CDR3, as DNA: TGTGCCAGCCGACCGGGACAGGGAATTTATGGCAATCAACCCCAGCATTTT.

This rearrangement joins TRBV6-4 to TRBJ2-5; perhaps TRBD2 as D (6 bases). Germline V lookup: CDR1 MRHNA, CDR2 SNTAGT. The CDR3 has 20 amino acids. V dropped 6 bases and J dropped 11 bases, with 40 bases sitting between them. CDR3 DNA sequence: TGTGCCAGCAGAGACAGACCAGCGGGCGGCTCGTCCGGCTCGCGAGGGGCACAGTACTTC. Its protein product is CASRDRPAGGSSGSRGAQYF.

This clone was detected many times. The rearrangement joins TRBV7-6 to TRBJ2-7; D is unclear. The CDR3 is 14 residues long. Germline V gene lookup returns CDR1 SGHVS and CDR2 FNYEAQ. Deletions cut 0 bases from V and 2 bases from J, with 8 bases between. This CDR3 is CASSLAGPTYEQYF. CDR3 bases: TGTGCCAGCAGCTTAGCCGGACCGACCTACGAGCAGTACTTC.

This chain joins TRBV11-3 and TRBJ2-7; D unresolved. There are 12 residues in the CDR3. Germline CDR1 is SGHNT and CDR2 is YENEEA. V lost 3 bases and J lost 1, with 4 bases in between. DNA for the CDR3: TGTGCCAGCAGCTTGGCGTCCTACGAGCAGTACTTC. Residues: CASSLASYEQYF. Full variable domain (remainder filled in from reference TRBV11-3 and TRBJ2-7): EAGVVQSPRYKIIEKKQPVAFWCNPISGHNTLYWYLQNLGQGPELLIRYENEEAVDDSQLPKDRFSAERLKGVDSTLKIQPAELGDSAVYLCASSLASYEQYFGPGTRLTVT.

This clone was detected ten times or more. The chain employs TRBV20-1 and TRBJ1-1; the D gene is possibly TRBD1 (6 bases). CDR3 size: 15 residues. CDR1 and CDR2 from the germline V gene are DFQATT and SNEGSKA (reference sequence). V lost 3 bases and J lost 2, with 16 bases in between. CDR3 nucleotides: TGCAGTGCTAGTCGGGGGGGCGCATCCAACACTGAAGCTTTCTTT. Protein product: CSASRGGASNTEAFF.

Notes on this clone: A single base separates this from a much larger clone, so it may be a read error. The chain recombines TRBV9 with TRBJ2-7; 9 bases agree with TRBD1. This CDR3 is 16 amino acids long. V was pared by 0 bases and J by 3 bases, with 7 bases of the junction left unmatched. Germline CDR1 is SGDLS and CDR2 is YYNGEE. CDR3 DNA sequence: TGTGCCAGCAGCGTAGCTACGGGGACAGGGAACTACGAGCAGTACTTC. This codes for CASSVATGTGNYEQYF.

A word on this clone: This may arise from a read error, as a much more abundant clone is one base away. Other DNA sequences in the same sample also yield this CDR3. This chain joins TRBV18 and TRBJ2-3; D unresolved. Deletions cut 4 bases from V and 2 bases from J, with 4 bases between. The length of the CDR3 is 12 residues. Germline loops: CDR1 KGHSH, CDR2 LQKENI. The CDR3 here is CASSLTTDTQYF. As DNA, the CDR3 is TGTGCCAGCTCACTTACCACAGATACGCAGTATTTT.

This clone was counted a few times. This may come from a read error, since a much larger clone is one base off. The V gene is TRBV11-3, the J gene TRBJ2-4; 10 nucleotides agree with TRBD2. The germline V gene encodes CDR1 SGHNT and CDR2 YENEEA. The CDR3 spans 17 residues. This CDR3 is CASILDAGTSVMDIQYF. CDR3 DNA sequence: TGTGCCAGCATCTTAGATGCCGGGACTAGCGTCATGGACATTCAGTACTTC.

The chain links TRBV20-1 to TRBJ2-7, with 8 nucleotides matching TRBD2. Germline CDR1 and CDR2: DFQATT and SNEGSKA (reference sequence). This CDR3 region has 14 residues. With 2 bases clipped from V and 5 bases from J, the junction kept 8 bases outside the gene matches. The CDR3 protein is CSARWGLVTDEQYF. In DNA form, the CDR3 reads TGCAGTGCTAGATGGGGACTAGTGACAGACGAGCAGTACTTC.

This clone was counted only a few times. A read error may explain this, as a much larger clone is one base away. V usage is TRBV28 and J usage is TRBJ1-4, with TRBD1 matching over 7 bases. This CDR3 spans 17 amino acids. The germline V gene has CDR1 MDHEN and CDR2 SYDVKM. In DNA, the CDR3 is TGTGCCAGCAGTTCCCCTCACTTGACAGGGTTTGATGAAGAACTGTTTTTT. Amino acids: CASSSPHLTGFDEELFF.

This clone occurred many times. The V and J genes are TRBV10-3 and TRBJ2-7; 7 bases agree with TRBD1. This CDR3 has 14 residues. The V and J ends lost 10 bases and 5 bases, in that order; junction bases with no gene match: 14. The V gene's germline CDR1 is ENHRY and CDR2 SYGVKD. In DNA, the CDR3 is TGTGCCACCACCTCTTCCGGGACAGCCGACGAGCAGTACTTC. Protein product: CATTSSGTADEQYF.

DNA of the CDR3: TGCGCCAGCAGAGCCTTGCCGGGACTAGCGAGTGGGCGTGCTTACGAGCAGTACTTC. This sequence encodes CASRALPGLASGRAYEQYF. The gene calls are TRBV10-2 and TRBJ2-7, with 10 bases that match TRBD2. V dropped 6 bases and J dropped 4; count of bases not matched to a gene: 21. Germline CDR1 WSHSY, CDR2 SAAADI. This CDR3 has 19 residues.

This clone came up many times. The rearrangement joins TRBV29-1 to TRBJ2-7, with D perhaps matching TRBD2 (5 bases). From germline, CDR1 is SQVTM and CDR2 ANQGSEA. The CDR3 contains 13 residues. The V gene lost 5 bases and the J gene lost 4 bases, with 15 bases spanning the gap. The CDR3 protein is CSVSGTDSYEQYF. The CDR3, as DNA: TGCAGCGTTAGCGGCACTGACTCTTACGAGCAGTACTTC.

There are a few counts of this clone. V and J are TRBV6-1 and TRBJ2-1; D unclear. CDR1 is MNHNS, CDR2 SASEGT, per germline. The CDR3 is 14 amino acids. The V gene lost 8 bases and the J gene lost 9 bases, with 20 bases spanning the gap. The CDR3 nucleotides read TGTGCCAGCTCCCCGGCCCCCTACACCAGTGAGCAGTTCTTC. This encodes CASSPAPYTSEQFF.

This clone was seen repeatedly, ten times or more. This chain connects TRBV7-9 to TRBJ1-1; D possibly corresponds to TRBD1 (5 bases). Germline lookup yields CDR1 SEHNR and CDR2 FQNEAQ (reference sequence). V lost 5 bases to trimming and J lost 7 bases, with 17 bases between them. This CDR3 is built from 14 residues. DNA of the CDR3: TGTGCCAGCAGCGGTAGGACGACAGTAAATGAAGCTTTCTTT. Residues: CASSGRTTVNEAFF. Filled out from reference TRBV7-9 and TRBJ1-1, the complete variable domain reads DTGVSQNPRHKITKRGQNVTFRCDPISEHNRLYWYRQTLGQGPEFLTYFQNEAQLEKSRLLSDRFSAERPKGSFSTLEIQRTEQGDSAMYLCASSGRTTVNEAFFGQGTRLTVV.

In its sample, this clone was seen a few times. The genes are TRBV6-4 and TRBJ2-2; unclear D gene. CDR1 and CDR2 (germline): MRHNA, SNTAGT. The CDR3 consists of 13 residues. The V gene lost 5 bases and the J gene lost 7 bases, with 11 bases spanning the gap. In DNA, the CDR3 is TGTGCCAGCAGTACAGTTTCCCACGGGGAGCTGTTTTTT. Its protein product is CASSTVSHGELFF.

This chain links TRBV20-1 with TRBJ2-7; 7 nucleotides match TRBD1. Trimming removed 3 bases from V and 0 bases from J; junction bases left unmatched: 5. The V gene's germline CDR1 is DFQATT and CDR2 SNEGSKA (reference sequence). The CDR3 consists of 14 residues. The CDR3 reads CSARGGTASYEQYF. CDR3 DNA sequence: TGCAGTGCTAGGGGTGGGACAGCCTCCTACGAGCAGTACTTC.

This clone appeared once. Just one base apart from a much larger clone, this may be a read error. The gene calls are TRBV5-1 and TRBJ1-5, with D unresolved. The germline V gene encodes CDR1 SGHRS and CDR2 YFSETQ. This CDR3 has 17 amino acids. CDR3 bases: TGCGCCAGCAGCTGCCCTCGGTTCGCTTATAGCAGTCAGCCCCAGCATTTT. Encoded protein: CASSCPRFAYSSQPQHF. Together with reference TRBV5-1 and TRBJ1-5, the CDR3 gives the full variable domain: KAGVTQTPRYLIKTRGQQVTLSCSPISGHRSVSWYQQTPGQGLQFLFEYFSETQRNKGNFPGRFSGRQFSNSRSEMNVSTLELGDSALYLCASSCPRFAYSSQPQHFGDGTRLSIL.

This clone was recorded many times. The chain is built from TRBV18 and TRBJ2-1, with 11 bases matching TRBD2. The junction had 13 bases not matched to a gene; V was cut back by 6 bases and J by 0 bases. Per the germline V gene, CDR1 is KGHSH and CDR2 is LQKENI. This CDR3 has 19 residues. CDR3 sequence reads: CASSRRTSGHYSSYNEQFF. As DNA, the CDR3 is TGTGCCAGCTCCCGTCGGACTAGCGGGCACTACAGCTCCTACAATGAGCAGTTCTTC. Full variable domain (rest looked up from reference TRBV18 and TRBJ2-1): NAGVMQNPRHLVRRRGQEARLRCSPMKGHSHVYWYRQLPEEGLKFMVYLQKENIIDESGMPKERFSAEFPKEGPSILRIQQVVRGDSAAYFCASSRRTSGHYSSYNEQFFGPGTRLTVL.

The chain uses TRBV20-1 and TRBJ2-5, with 14 nucleotides matching TRBD2. The germline gives CDR1 DFQATT, CDR2 SNEGSKA (reference sequence). The CDR3 loop spans 15 amino acids. V shed 8 bases and J 5 bases; nucleotides not matched to a gene: 10. The CDR3 DNA follows: TGCAGTTCTCGACTAGCGGGGGGGCCTACGGAGACCCAGTACTTC. Translated, it gives CSSRLAGGPTETQYF.

The table lists this clone with a few counts. A clone one base away is much larger, so this may be a read error. The chain uses TRBV12-3 or TRBV12-4 and TRBJ1-5; D may be TRBD1 (5 bases). The CDR3 is made up of 13 amino acids. The CDR3 sequence: CAGSAWGSQPQHF. CDR3 nucleotides: TGTGCCGGCAGTGCGTGGGGCAGTCAGCCCCAGCATTTT.

This clone was found many times. This chain joins TRBV5-1 and TRBJ2-7; 7 nucleotides line up with TRBD1. Germline CDR1 reads SGHRS; CDR2 reads YFSETQ. Trimming took 0 bases from V and 6 from J; bases not matched to a gene: 0. The CDR3 runs 12 residues. The CDR3 coding sequence is TGCGCCAGCAGCTTGGACAGGGGCGAGCAGTACTTC. Translation gives CASSLDRGEQYF.

The chain is built from TRBV20-1 and TRBJ1-1, with TRBD1 matching over 12 bases. The junction had 5 bases not matched to a gene; V was cut back by 0 bases and J by 6 bases. The CDR3 extends over 15 amino acids. Germline CDR1 reads DFQATT; CDR2 reads SNEGSKA (reference sequence). CDR3 in amino acids: CSARDRDRGLAEAFF. In nucleotides, the CDR3 is TGCAGTGCTAGAGATCGGGACAGGGGGCTCGCTGAAGCTTTCTTT.

In its sample, this clone was seen once. The chain employs TRBV5-1 and TRBJ2-3, with 8 bases lining up with TRBD1. The ends lost 4 bases at V and 3 bases at J; junction bases unmatched: 4. CDR1 is SGHRS, CDR2 YFSETQ, per germline. The CDR3 covers 14 residues. For the CDR3, the DNA is TGCGCCAGCAGCCTGGACAGGGTTACAGATACGCAGTATTTT. This codes for CASSLDRVTDTQYF.

This clone is a singleton in its sample. The chain couples TRBV4-1 to TRBJ1-1; no reliable D call. Germline V gives CDR1 MGHRA, CDR2 YSYEKL. Trimming took 1 base from V and 6 from J, leaving 12 bases between them. The CDR3 is 14 residues long. CDR3 protein: CASSQVPGSAEAFF. The CDR3 coding sequence is TGCGCCAGCAGCCAAGTTCCGGGTAGCGCTGAAGCTTTCTTT.

This clone was recorded at least ten times. J is TRBJ2-5 and V is TRBV7-3; 7 positions agree with TRBD1. The CDR3 runs to 16 residues. CDR1 is SGHTA, CDR2 FQGTGA, per germline. Losses at the gene ends were 5 bases for V and 5 bases for J; bases not matched to a gene: 14. The CDR3 DNA sequence: TGTGCCAGCAGCCAAACAGGGGTCGGTGGGCGGGAGACCCAGTACTTC. Protein sequence: CASSQTGVGGRETQYF.

This clone appeared many times. This rearrangement joins TRBV20-1 to TRBJ2-7; 8 bases fit TRBD2. The CDR3 totals 11 residues. CDR1 DFQATT and CDR2 SNEGSKA come from the germline V gene (reference sequence). Germline trimming cut 6 bases from V and 6 bases from J; bases unmatched to any gene: 4. CDR3 amino acids: CSAAGVREQYF. The CDR3 DNA follows: TGCAGTGCAGCGGGAGTGCGCGAGCAGTACTTC.

This clone has a handful of counts. This chain's CDR3 is CASSDFVIHSYNEQFF. The CDR3 DNA reads as TGTGCCAGCAGTGATTTCGTGATTCACTCCTACAATGAGCAGTTCTTC. The chain has TRBV6-1 and TRBJ2-1, with unresolved D. Trimming pared 3 bases from V and 0 bases from J, leaving 12 bases between. Germline CDR1 MNHNS, CDR2 SASEGT. CDR3 length: 16 amino acids.

This clone was seen more than once but under ten times. A much larger clone sits a single nucleotide away, making a read error possible. This sample also contains other DNA sequences that code for the same CDR3. The chain is built from TRBV18 and TRBJ1-2; D is uncertain. This CDR3 has 14 amino acids. Germline lookup yields CDR1 KGHSH and CDR2 LQKENI. CDR3 nucleotide sequence: TGCGCCAGCTCACCGGATGGACCTCCAGGTGGCTACACCTTC. As protein: CASSPDGPPGGYTF. Together with reference TRBV18 and TRBJ1-2, the CDR3 gives the full variable domain: NAGVMQNPRHLVRRRGQEARLRCSPMKGHSHVYWYRQLPEEGLKFMVYLQKENIIDESGMPKERFSAEFPKEGPSILRIQQVVRGDSAAYFCASSPDGPPGGYTFGSGTRLTVV.

This clone was seen many times. The chain joins TRBV7-6 to TRBJ2-3; maybe TRBD2 (5 bases). CDR1 is SGHVS and CDR2 is FNYEAQ in the germline V gene. The CDR3 runs 13 residues. Trimming took off 4 bases at V and 5 bases at J, with 10 bases between the two ends. The CDR3 DNA reads as TGTGCCAGCAGCTCTAGGGAGCGAGATACGCAGTATTTT. This encodes CASSSRERDTQYF.